This TCR beta chain was sequenced for a study of response to subunit inactivated influenza vaccine. This clonotype has a count of ten or more. TCRdb re-analysed the RT-PCR reads in MiXCR, keeping a single row per CDR3 protein. Seen here are 800,000 or so distinct CDR3 sequences, over 20% observed once, and the top ten hold about a tenth. Trimming removed 8 bases from V and 7 bases from J; junction bases left unmatched: 2. The CDR3 extends over 13 amino acids. The source material was PBMCs from blood, sampled more than 4 days after vaccination. The V gene is TRBV12-3 or TRBV12-4, the J gene TRBJ1-6; 10 bases align to TRBD1. This clonotype was obtained from a man aged 50 or older who received an inactivated influenza vaccine. The CDR3 region is CASRGQGNSPLHF. The CDR3 DNA follows: TGTGCCAGCCGGGGACAGGGGAATTCACCCCTCCACTTT.